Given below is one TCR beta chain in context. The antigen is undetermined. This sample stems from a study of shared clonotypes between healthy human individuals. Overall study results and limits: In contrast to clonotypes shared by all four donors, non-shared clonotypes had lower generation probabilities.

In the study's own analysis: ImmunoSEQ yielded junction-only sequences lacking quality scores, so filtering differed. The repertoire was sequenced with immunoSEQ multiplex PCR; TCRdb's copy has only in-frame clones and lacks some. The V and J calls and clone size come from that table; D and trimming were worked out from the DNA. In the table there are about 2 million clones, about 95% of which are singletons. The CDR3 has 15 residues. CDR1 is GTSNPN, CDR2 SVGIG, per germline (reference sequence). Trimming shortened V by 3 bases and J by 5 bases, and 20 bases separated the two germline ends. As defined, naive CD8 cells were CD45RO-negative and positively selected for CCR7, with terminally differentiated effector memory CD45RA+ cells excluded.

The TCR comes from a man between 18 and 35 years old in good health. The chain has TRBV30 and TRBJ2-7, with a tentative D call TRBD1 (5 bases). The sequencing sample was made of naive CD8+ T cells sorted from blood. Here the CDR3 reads CAWRRIGQGSDEQYF. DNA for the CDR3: TGTGCCTGGAGAAGAATCGGTCAGGGCAGCGACGAGCAGTACTTC.